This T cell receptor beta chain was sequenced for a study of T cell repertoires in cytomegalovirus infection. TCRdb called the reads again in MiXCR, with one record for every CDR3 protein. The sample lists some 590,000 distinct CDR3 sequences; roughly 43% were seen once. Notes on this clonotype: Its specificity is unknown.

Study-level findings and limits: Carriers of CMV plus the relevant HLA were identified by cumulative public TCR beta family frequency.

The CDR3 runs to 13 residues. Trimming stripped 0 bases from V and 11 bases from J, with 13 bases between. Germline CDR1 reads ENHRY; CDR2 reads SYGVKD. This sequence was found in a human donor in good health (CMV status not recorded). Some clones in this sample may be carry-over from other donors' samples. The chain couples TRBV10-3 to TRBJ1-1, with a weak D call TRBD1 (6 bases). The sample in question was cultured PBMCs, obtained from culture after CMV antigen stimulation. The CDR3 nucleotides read TGTGCCATCAGTGAGTCGGGCGGGGGCCGGGCTTTCTTT. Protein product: CAISESGGGRAFF.